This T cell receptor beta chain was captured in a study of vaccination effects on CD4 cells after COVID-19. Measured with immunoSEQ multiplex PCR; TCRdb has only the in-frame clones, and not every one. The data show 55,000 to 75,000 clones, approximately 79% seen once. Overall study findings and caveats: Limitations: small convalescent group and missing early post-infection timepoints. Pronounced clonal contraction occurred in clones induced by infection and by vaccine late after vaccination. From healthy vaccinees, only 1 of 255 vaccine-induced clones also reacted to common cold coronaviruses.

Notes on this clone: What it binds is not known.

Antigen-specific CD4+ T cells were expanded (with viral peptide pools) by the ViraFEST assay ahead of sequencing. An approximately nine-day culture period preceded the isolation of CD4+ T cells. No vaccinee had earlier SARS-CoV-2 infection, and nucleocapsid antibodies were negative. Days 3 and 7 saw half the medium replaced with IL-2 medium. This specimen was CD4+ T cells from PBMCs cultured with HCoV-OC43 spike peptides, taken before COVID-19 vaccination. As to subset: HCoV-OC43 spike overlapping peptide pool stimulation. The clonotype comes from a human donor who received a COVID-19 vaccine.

The CDR3 loop reads CASRGGQGPNYGYTF. CDR3 DNA sequence: TGTGCCAGCAGGGGAGGACAGGGACCTAACTATGGCTACACCTTC. This sequence joins TRBV6-5 and TRBJ1-2; TRBD1 matches at 8 bases. The junction had 6 bases not matched to a gene; V was cut back by 6 bases and J by 0 bases. From germline, CDR1 is MNHEY and CDR2 SVGAGI. The CDR3 loop spans 15 amino acids.